The rows below give T cell receptor beta chains drawn from one sample of a study of blood T cell repertoires in COVID-19. Assay used: immunoSEQ multiplex PCR; TCRdb lists only in-frame clones, some missing. The sample comprises some 200,000 clones, around 90% of which are singletons, and approximately 1.2% rests with the top ten. The sample comprised peripheral blood. The source is a man aged 25-40 years with acute or convalescent COVID-19. CDR3s include the opening cysteine and the closing phenylalanine or tryptophan. The D gene is left open where the match is weak. Some rows have no size entry. The others give once, few or many, or a class for an expanded clone.

CANRRDRAYNEQFF	TGTGCCAATCGTAGGGACAGGGCTTACAATGAGCAGTTCTTC	.	TRBJ2-1	TRBV2	TRBD1
CASSSPVKSYNEQFF	TGTGCCAGCAGCTCACCAGTAAAATCCTACAATGAGCAGTTCTTC	.	TRBJ2-1	TRBV5-5	.
CASSSRDRGGEQYF	TGTGCCAGCTCATCAAGGGACAGGGGAGGCGAGCAGTACTTC	once	TRBJ2-7	TRBV18	TRBD1
CAWKPPGAESKPQHF	TGTGCCTGGAAACCTCCAGGGGCCGAGAGTAAGCCCCAGCATTTT	.	TRBJ1-5	TRBV30	.
CASSHNGEPNSYTF	TGCGCCAGCAGCCACAACGGGGAGCCCAATAGCTACACCTTC	.	TRBJ1-2	TRBV4-1	.
CASASGSPDTQYF	TGTGCCAGCGCAAGCGGGAGTCCAGATACGCAGTATTTT	once	TRBJ2-3	TRBV3-1/TRBV3-2	TRBD2
CASSQARQGDNVGSPLHF	TGCGCCAGCAGCCAGGCCCGACAGGGGGACAACGTTGGTTCACCCCTCCACTTT	.	TRBJ1-6	TRBV4-1	TRBD1
CASSLAQGAFTQPQHF	TGTGCCAGCAGCTTGGCCCAGGGGGCGTTTACTCAGCCCCAGCATTTT	.	TRBJ1-5	TRBV5-8	TRBD1
CAAQDGSSYEQYF	TGTGCCGCCCAGGACGGGAGCTCCTACGAGCAGTACTTC	.	TRBJ2-7	TRBV24-1	.
CASSILPNIMPGQRRRRLVEGYTF	TGTGCCAGTAGTATCCTCCCCAACATAATGCCGGGACAGCGGAGGCGGCGGCTAGTAGAGGGCTACACCTTC	.	TRBJ1-2	TRBV19	TRBD1
CASSRSGGAAEQFF	TGCGCCAGCAGCCGGAGCGGGGGGGCCGCTGAGCAGTTCTTC	.	TRBJ2-1	TRBV5-1	TRBD2
CASSSTGSSYNEQFF	TGTGCCAGCAGCTCGACAGGCAGCTCCTACAATGAGCAGTTCTTC	.	TRBJ2-1	TRBV11-2	.
CASSPDRTDTQYF	TGTGCCAGCAGCCCAGACAGGACAGATACGCAGTATTTT	.	TRBJ2-3	TRBV7-8	.
CASSRQGAFQETQYF	TGTGCCAGCAGTCGACAGGGGGCGTTCCAAGAGACCCAGTACTTC	.	TRBJ2-5	TRBV2	TRBD1
CASSHTGLSNQPQHF	TGTGCCAGCAGTCACACAGGGCTGAGCAATCAGCCCCAGCATTTT	.	TRBJ1-5	TRBV6-6	.
CASPRGNEQFF	TGTGCCAGCCCTAGGGGGAATGAGCAGTTCTTC	.	TRBJ2-1	TRBV12-3/TRBV12-4	.
CASSYYRGEGYTF	TGTGCCAGCAGTTATTACAGGGGCGAGGGCTACACCTTC	.	TRBJ1-2	TRBV6-5	TRBD1
CASSQDRGAYEQYF	TGTGCCAGCAGCCAAGACAGGGGGGCCTACGAGCAGTACTTC	.	TRBJ2-7	TRBV3-1/TRBV3-2	.
CASSRGGANTGELFF	TGTGCCAGCAGCCGCGGGGGGGCAAACACCGGGGAGCTGTTTTTT	.	TRBJ2-2	TRBV5-4	TRBD2
CASSLDRFYEQYF	TGTGCCAGCAGTTTGGACAGGTTCTACGAGCAGTACTTC	.	TRBJ2-7	TRBV28	TRBD1
CASSLGLRENEQFF	TGTGCCAGCAGCCTGGGACTCAGGGAGAATGAGCAGTTCTTC	.	TRBJ2-1	TRBV11-2	.
CASSIQGTYGYTF	TGTGCCAGTAGTATTCAGGGTACCTATGGCTACACCTTC	.	TRBJ1-2	TRBV19	.
CASSSRLSDEQFF	TGTGCCAGCAGTTCAAGGCTGAGCGATGAGCAGTTCTTC	.	TRBJ2-1	TRBV27	.
CSVVGTGGTYEQYF	TGCAGCGTTGTCGGGACAGGGGGAACCTACGAGCAGTACTTC	.	TRBJ2-7	TRBV29-1	TRBD1
CASSLVGTGGCHF	TGTGCCAGCAGTTTAGTGGGGACAGGGGGTTGTCACTTC	.	TRBJ2-5	TRBV12-3/TRBV12-4	TRBD1
CAISFGQGTTYEQYF	TGTGCCATCAGTTTTGGACAGGGGACAACCTACGAGCAGTACTTC	.	TRBJ2-7	TRBV10-3	TRBD1
CASSSGIRAFF	TGTGCCAGCAGTTCAGGGATTAGAGCTTTCTTT	.	TRBJ1-1	TRBV27	.
CATSDTSGTSGSQETQYF	TGTGCCACCAGTGATACCTCCGGGACTAGCGGGAGCCAAGAGACCCAGTACTTC	.	TRBJ2-5	TRBV24-1	TRBD2
CASSLSGQRTGSGANVLTF	TGTGCCAGCAGCTTAAGTGGACAGCGGACCGGTAGTGGGGCCAACGTCCTGACTTTC	.	TRBJ2-6	TRBV7-9	.
CASALPYRGKYNEQFF	TGTGCCAGCGCCTTACCCTACAGGGGGAAGTACAATGAGCAGTTCTTC	.	TRBJ2-1	TRBV27	TRBD1
CASSLVSSGNTIYF	TGTGCCAGCAGCTTAGTGTCGTCTGGAAACACCATATATTTT	.	TRBJ1-3	TRBV3-1/TRBV3-2	.
CASRRTGGLTGANVLTF	TGTGCCAGCAGACGAACAGGGGGGCTCACTGGGGCCAACGTCCTGACTTTC	once	TRBJ2-6	TRBV7-8	TRBD1
CASSIRQGTGNTIYF	TGTGCCAGTAGTATACGACAGGGGACTGGAAACACCATATATTTT	.	TRBJ1-3	TRBV19	TRBD1
CASSGDRDTQYF	TGTGCCAGCTCCGGGGATCGGGATACGCAGTATTTT	.	TRBJ2-3	TRBV7-9	.
CASIREVHEQYF	TGTGCCAGCATACGGGAGGTCCACGAGCAGTACTTC	.	TRBJ2-7	TRBV6-6	TRBD2
CASSLASGRLTYNEQFF	TGTGCCAGCAGCTTAGCTAGCGGGAGGCTCACCTACAATGAGCAGTTCTTC	.	TRBJ2-1	TRBV7-9	TRBD2
CASSTPEGGGMGQPQHF	TGTGCCAGTAGTACCCCCGAGGGTGGAGGGATGGGTCAGCCCCAGCATTTT	.	TRBJ1-5	TRBV19	.
CASSFRQMNTEAFF	TGCGCCAGCAGTTTCAGACAGATGAACACTGAAGCTTTCTTT	.	TRBJ1-1	TRBV10-2	.
CASSSGNLGNEKLFF	TGCGCCAGCAGCTCAGGGAACCTAGGGAATGAAAAACTGTTTTTT	.	TRBJ1-4	TRBV5-1	.
CASTPTPGSSGNTIYF	TGTGCCAGTACCCCCACCCCGGGAAGCTCTGGAAACACCATATATTTT	.	TRBJ1-3	TRBV28	.
CASKIQGPGQPQHF	TGTGCCAGCAAGATACAGGGCCCGGGTCAGCCCCAGCATTTT	.	TRBJ1-5	TRBV6-5	.
CASSVVDPYHNSPLHF	TGTGCCAGCAGTGTCGTCGATCCCTATCATAATTCACCCCTCCACTTT	.	TRBJ1-6	TRBV6-4	.
CASSGQTGSNGYTF	TGTGCCAGCAGCGGGCAGACAGGGTCGAATGGCTACACCTTC	once	TRBJ1-2	TRBV28	TRBD1
CASLESLNSPLHF	TGTGCCAGCCTGGAGAGTTTAAATTCACCCCTCCACTTT	.	TRBJ1-6	TRBV28	.
CASSLRGGGSYTQYF	TGTGCCAGCAGCCTAAGGGGTGGCGGATCTTATACGCAGTATTTT	.	TRBJ2-3	TRBV11-2	.
CASSDRANTGELFF	TGTGCCAGCAGCGACAGGGCGAACACCGGGGAGCTGTTTTTT	.	TRBJ2-2	TRBV28	TRBD1
CASSYSARYNEQFF	TGTGCCAGCAGTTACTCTGCGAGATACAATGAGCAGTTCTTC	.	TRBJ2-1	TRBV6-5	.
CASSPLAGVNTDTQYF	TGTGCCAGCTCACCGCTAGCGGGGGTGAACACAGATACGCAGTATTTT	.	TRBJ2-3	TRBV18	TRBD2
CASSPYIYTEAFF	TGTGCCAGCAGCCCTTACATATACACTGAAGCTTTCTTT	.	TRBJ1-1	TRBV7-2	.
CAWNGLAGGPDTQYF	TGTGCCTGGAACGGACTAGCGGGAGGGCCCGATACGCAGTATTTT	once	TRBJ2-3	TRBV30	TRBD2
CASSLRLAGSTDTQYF	TGTGCCAGCAGCCTAAGACTAGCGGGAAGCACAGATACGCAGTATTTT	.	TRBJ2-3	TRBV7-9	TRBD2
CASSPSGSLSEQYF	TGTGCCAGTAGTCCGAGCGGGAGTCTCTCCGAGCAGTACTTC	.	TRBJ2-7	TRBV19	TRBD2